Below are 27 T cell receptor beta chains sequenced from a single sample in a study of shared clonotypes between healthy human individuals. Terminally differentiated effector memory CD45RA+ cells were left out of the naive CD8 fraction, which was CD45RO-negative and positively selected for CCR7. Some clones are missing from TCRdb's copy, which holds only in-frame ones; the method was immunoSEQ multiplex PCR. Of roughly 2,000,000 clones listed, approximately 94% are singletons. Sequencing was done on a sample of naive CD8+ T cells sorted from blood. These receptors were obtained from a young man in good health.

This chain uses TRBV30 with TRBJ1-6; D not resolved. The CDR3 contains 14 residues. Germline values: CDR1 GTSNPN, CDR2 SVGIG (reference sequence). Deletions cut 2 bases from V and 9 bases from J, with 14 bases between. The CDR3: CAWSPTHWGSPLHF. The CDR3 bases are TGTGCCTGGAGTCCCACGCACTGGGGTTCACCCCTCCACTTT. Complete variable domain (other parts from reference TRBV30 and TRBJ1-6): SQTIHQWPATLVQPVGSPLSLECTVEGTSNPNLYWYRQAAGRGLQLLFYSVGIGQISSEVPQNLSASRPQDRQFILSSKKLLLSDSGFYLCAWSPTHWGSPLHFGNGTRLTVT.

The chain is built from TRBV7-8 and TRBJ2-3; D gene uncertain. Trimming stripped 1 base from V and 6 bases from J, with 8 bases between. The CDR3 runs to 13 residues. CDR1 and CDR2 (germline): SGHVS, FQNEAQ. The CDR3 nucleotides are TGTGCCAGCAGCTTAGTTCAGACCGATACGCAGTATTTT. Encoded protein: CASSLVQTDTQYF. The whole variable domain, filled in from reference TRBV7-8 and TRBJ2-3, reads GAGVSQSPRYKVAKRGQDVALRCDPISGHVSLFWYQQALGQGPEFLTYFQNEAQLDKSGLPSDRFFAERPEGSVSTLKIQRTQQEDSAVYLCASSLVQTDTQYFGPGTRLTVL.

The V and J genes are TRBV19 and TRBJ1-1; 8 bases agree with TRBD1. Per germline, CDR1 LNHDA and CDR2 SQIVND (reference sequence). CDR3 length: 14 residues. V shed 4 bases and J 4 bases; nucleotides not matched to a gene: 5. The CDR3 region is CASSTTQGATEAFF. CDR3 coding DNA: TGTGCCAGTAGTACCACTCAGGGGGCCACTGAAGCTTTCTTT.

This clone appeared once. V usage is TRBV11-2 and J usage is TRBJ2-2; 7 nucleotides match TRBD2. With 3 bases clipped from V and 5 bases from J, the junction kept 9 bases outside the gene matches. Germline CDR1 reads SGHAT; CDR2 reads FQNNGV. CDR3 size: 16 residues. CDR3 in amino acids: CASSFRLAVSTGELFF. CDR3 nucleotides: TGTGCCAGCAGCTTTAGGCTAGCGGTTTCAACCGGGGAGCTGTTTTTT.

Regarding this clone: This could be a read error, since a much larger clone is one nucleotide away. The chain employs TRBV5-5 and TRBJ2-7, with no clear D. The CDR3 contains 13 residues. Per germline, CDR1 SGHKS and CDR2 YYEKEE (reference sequence). Trimming stripped 2 bases from V and 0 bases from J, with 6 bases between. This CDR3 is CASSLDTSYEQYF. DNA for the CDR3: TGTGCCAGCAGCTTAGACACCTCCTACGAGCAGTACTTC. Based on the CDR3 plus reference TRBV5-5 and TRBJ2-7, the full variable domain is DAGVTQSPTHLIKTRGQQVTLRCSPISGHKSVSWYQQVLGQGPQFIFQYYEKEERGRGNFPDRFSARQFPNYSSELNVNALLLGDSALYLCASSLDTSYEQYFGPGTRLTVT.

The chain links TRBV6-5 to TRBJ2-1; D might be TRBD2 (6 bases). The V gene lost 0 bases and the J gene lost 3 bases, with 9 bases spanning the gap. The germline CDR1 and CDR2 sequences are MNHEY and SVGAGI. This CDR3 region has 15 residues. CDR3 region: CASSYSGGVYNEQFF. CDR3 nucleotide sequence: TGTGCCAGCAGTTACTCGGGGGGAGTCTACAATGAGCAGTTCTTC.

In regard to this clone: The germline gene is not matched at one end of the junction; a read error may be the cause. The J gene is TRBJ2-7, the V gene TRBV27; 7 bases agree with TRBD1. The CDR3 sequence is 14 residues long. Germline V lookup: CDR1 MNHEY, CDR2 SMNVEV (reference sequence). Here the CDR3 reads CASSITGASNEQYF. The CDR3 DNA is TGTGCCAGCAGTATAACAGGGGCCTCCAACGAGCAGTACTTC.

This clone appeared a single time. This chain links TRBV6-4 with TRBJ2-7; D is undetermined. The V end was cut by 7 bases, the J end by 2 bases, with 15 bases between. In germline, CDR1 is MRHNA, CDR2 SNTAGT. The CDR3 runs 14 residues. CDR3 nucleotides: TGTGCCAGCACCGGCGGACGGAAGACCTACGAGCAGTACTTC. Its translation is CASTGGRKTYEQYF.

The chain recombines TRBV27 with TRBJ2-3; D possibly corresponds to TRBD1 (5 bases). The germline CDR1 and CDR2 sequences are MNHEY and SMNVEV (reference sequence). The CDR3 sequence is 18 residues long. The V end lost 6 bases, the J end lost 1 base, and 23 bases lay between the germline ends. For the CDR3, the DNA is TGTGCCAGCAGCCCGGGCGCGAGGACAAGGGTGGGCACAGATACGCAGTATTTT. Its translation is CASSPGARTRVGTDTQYF.

The rearrangement joins TRBV28 to TRBJ2-1; possibly TRBD1 or TRBD2 for D (5 bases each). V was shortened by 6 bases and J by 5 bases, with 8 bases between the two germline ends. This CDR3 region has 12 residues. The germline gives CDR1 MDHEN, CDR2 SYDVKM. CDR3 in amino acids: CASRRGDNEQFF. The CDR3 nucleotides are TGTGCCAGCAGGAGAGGGGACAATGAGCAGTTCTTC.

The chain couples TRBV2 to TRBJ2-3; 11 nucleotides align to TRBD1. CDR3 length equals 16 residues. Germline values: CDR1 SNHLY, CDR2 FYNNEI. J lost 5 bases, V lost 4 bases, and 8 bases had no gene match. In DNA form, the CDR3 reads TGTGCCAGCAGTGGGGACAGGGGGGAAACCCTAGATACGCAGTATTTT. Translated: CASSGDRGETLDTQYF.

The rearrangement joins TRBV6-5 to TRBJ1-2, with D uncertain. Trimming took 5 bases from V and 6 from J, leaving 13 bases between them. This CDR3 is built from 13 residues. Germline lookup yields CDR1 MNHEY and CDR2 SVGAGI. The CDR3 sequence: CASSPQPADGYTF. The DNA for the CDR3 is TGTGCCAGCAGTCCCCAGCCGGCGGATGGCTACACCTTC.

The chain is built from TRBV19 and TRBJ2-4; 7 bases fit TRBD2. Trimming took 7 bases from V and 4 from J; bases not matched to a gene: 4. The germline V gene has CDR1 LNHDA and CDR2 SQIVND (reference sequence). This CDR3 has 13 amino acids. In DNA, the CDR3 is TGTGCCAGTACTGCTAGCGGAAAAAACATTCAGTACTTC. Amino acid sequence: CASTASGKNIQYF. Combining the CDR3 with reference TRBV19 and TRBJ2-4 gives the whole variable domain DGGITQSPKYLFRKEGQNVTLSCEQNLNHDAMYWYRQDPGQGLRLIYYSQIVNDFQKGDIAEGYSVSREKKESFPLTVTSAQKNPTAFYLCASTASGKNIQYFGAGTRLSVL.

This sequence joins TRBV29-1 and TRBJ2-5; TRBD1 matches 9 bases. The J call may be wrong; the DNA end is better matched by TRBJ2-7. Germline CDR1 reads SQVTM; CDR2 reads ANQGSEA. The CDR3 is 14 residues long. Here the CDR3 DNA reads TGCAGCGTTGATGTAGGGACAGGGAACTACGAGCAGTACTTC. Residues: CSVDVGTGNYEQYF.

Only one count was recorded for this clone. J is TRBJ2-1 and V is TRBV7-9; 8 bases agree with TRBD1. Per the germline V gene, CDR1 is SEHNR and CDR2 is FQNEAQ (reference sequence). Trimming at V came to 3 bases and at J to 3 bases, leaving 4 bases not matched to a gene. The CDR3 runs to 15 residues. Here the CDR3 reads CASSFPGTGYNEQFF. The CDR3 coding sequence is TGTGCCAGCAGCTTTCCCGGGACAGGCTACAATGAGCAGTTCTTC. Supplemented by reference TRBV7-9 and TRBJ2-1, the full variable domain reads DTGVSQNPRHKITKRGQNVTFRCDPISEHNRLYWYRQTLGQGPEFLTYFQNEAQLEKSRLLSDRFSAERPKGSFSTLEIQRTEQGDSAMYLCASSFPGTGYNEQFFGPGTRLTVL.

A word on this clone: Distinct nucleotide sequences in the sample also encode this CDR3. The chain links TRBV5-6 to TRBJ1-1; D remains ambiguous. The CDR3 is 13 amino acids. Germline lookup yields CDR1 SGHDT and CDR2 YYEEEE. The V and J ends lost 4 bases and 0 bases respectively, with 7 bases between them. The DNA for the CDR3 is TGTGCCAGCAGCCCGGGGTTGAACACTGAAGCTTTCTTT. Its protein is CASSPGLNTEAFF.

The chain employs TRBV4-3 and TRBJ2-3; a possible D gene is TRBD2 (6 bases). This CDR3 is built from 16 residues. Germline lookup yields CDR1 LGHNA and CDR2 YSLEER. The V end was cut by 0 bases, the J end by 0 bases, with 10 bases between. CDR3 nucleotides: TGCGCCAGCAGCCAAGATGGGCGGGGTAGCACAGATACGCAGTATTTT. Translated, it gives CASSQDGRGSTDTQYF.

This clone was seen just once. The rearrangement links TRBV5-1 to TRBJ2-5; 9 positions match TRBD2. The CDR3 contains 15 residues. The germline V gene encodes CDR1 SGHRS and CDR2 YFSETQ. V trimming: 4 bases; J trimming: 3 bases; junction bases outside the gene matches: 7. CDR3 in amino acids: CASSESSGTKETQYF. The CDR3 nucleotides are TGCGCCAGCAGCGAGTCTAGCGGGACCAAAGAGACCCAGTACTTC. The entire variable domain, with the rest obtained from reference TRBV5-1 and TRBJ2-5, is as follows: KAGVTQTPRYLIKTRGQQVTLSCSPISGHRSVSWYQQTPGQGLQFLFEYFSETQRNKGNFPGRFSGRQFSNSRSEMNVSTLELGDSALYLCASSESSGTKETQYFGPGTRLLVL.

The rearrangement links TRBV27 to TRBJ2-5, with D tentatively TRBD2 (6 bases). There are 14 residues in the CDR3. With 2 bases removed from V and 4 bases from J, the gap between germline ends came to 11 bases. CDR1 and CDR2 (germline): MNHEY, SMNVEV (reference sequence). In nucleotides, the CDR3 is TGTGCCAGCAGTTTAATGGGGGAGGCAGAGACCCAGTACTTC. Amino acid sequence: CASSLMGEAETQYF.

The chain has TRBV6-6 and TRBJ2-5; tentative D call: TRBD2 (7 bases). The germline CDR1 and CDR2 sequences are MNHNY and SVGAGI (reference sequence). V lost 10 bases to trimming and J lost 5 bases, with 11 bases between them. This CDR3 is built from 11 residues. The CDR3 is CATKGGETQYF. CDR3 coding DNA: TGTGCCACCAAGGGGGGGGAGACCCAGTACTTC.

A few counts support this clone. V usage is TRBV18 and J usage is TRBJ2-7, with D hard to call. The CDR3 is 15 residues long. Trimming took 0 bases from V and 0 from J, leaving 9 bases between them. Germline values: CDR1 KGHSH, CDR2 LQKENI. CDR3 loop: CASSPPASSSYEQYF. CDR3 coding DNA: TGTGCCAGCTCACCACCGGCTTCTAGCTCCTACGAGCAGTACTTC. The full variable domain, rest sourced from reference TRBV18 and TRBJ2-7, is NAGVMQNPRHLVRRRGQEARLRCSPMKGHSHVYWYRQLPEEGLKFMVYLQKENIIDESGMPKERFSAEFPKEGPSILRIQQVVRGDSAAYFCASSPPASSSYEQYFGPGTRLTVT.

The rearrangement joins TRBV5-1 to TRBJ1-1; TRBD1 matches at 10 bases. The CDR3 totals 17 residues. J lost 3 bases, V lost 0 bases, and 8 bases had no gene match. Germline CDR1 is SGHRS and CDR2 is YFSETQ. This CDR3 reads CASSLGQGAIGDTEAFF. CDR3 DNA: TGCGCCAGCAGCTTGGGACAGGGGGCAATCGGGGACACTGAAGCTTTCTTT.

This chain links TRBV7-2 with TRBJ2-3, with D perhaps TRBD2 (6 bases). Trimming left V 4 bases short and J 0 bases short, with 14 bases between. The CDR3 sequence is 16 residues long. Germline V gives CDR1 SGHTA, CDR2 FQGNSA. CDR3 sequence: CASSSGPGVSTDTQYF. The CDR3 DNA sequence: TGTGCCAGCAGCTCGGGACCGGGAGTTAGCACAGATACGCAGTATTTT.

The gene calls are TRBV6-5 and TRBJ2-2, with D uncertain. The CDR3 totals 14 residues. The germline V and J ends were trimmed by 5 bases and 6 bases, with 13 bases remaining between them. Germline V lookup: CDR1 MNHEY, CDR2 SVGAGI. Here the CDR3 DNA reads TGTGCCAGCAGTCAGAAAACTTACGCCGGGGAGCTGTTTTTT. It encodes CASSQKTYAGELFF.

This rearrangement joins TRBV4-1 to TRBJ2-2; D gene uncertain. The CDR3 contains 15 residues. Germline V gene lookup returns CDR1 MGHRA and CDR2 YSYEKL. Trimming pared 5 bases from V and 0 bases from J, leaving 10 bases between. The CDR3 protein is CASSMSFTNTGELFF. CDR3 bases: TGCGCCAGCAGCATGTCATTTACGAACACCGGGGAGCTGTTTTTT.

The CDR3 is CASSPEGNEQFF. CDR3 bases: TGTGCCAGCAGCCCAGAGGGGAATGAGCAGTTCTTC. The rearrangement links TRBV7-9 to TRBJ2-1; the D gene could be TRBD1 or TRBD2 (5 bases each). V lost 5 bases and J 7 bases, leaving 9 bases between the germline ends. Germline CDR1 reads SEHNR; CDR2 reads FQNEAQ (reference sequence). CDR3 length equals 12 residues.

This clone occurred once. The rearrangement uses TRBV29-1 and TRBJ2-5; 9 bases line up with TRBD1. CDR1 is SQVTM, CDR2 ANQGSEA, per germline. This CDR3 has 12 amino acids. V shed 7 bases and J 5 bases; nucleotides not matched to a gene: 5. The CDR3 here is CSAGQGEETQYF. The CDR3 DNA sequence: TGCAGCGCGGGACAGGGTGAGGAGACCCAGTACTTC.